Listed here are 27 T cell receptor beta chains from one sample, sequenced in a study of T cells in localized non-small cell lung cancer. Profiled with immunoSEQ multiplex PCR; TCRdb holds only in-frame clones, not every one. The data show 23,000 or so clones, approximately 88% seen once. Source: peripheral blood, taken before any cancer treatment. These receptors came from a man aged 40 to 69 with stage I squamous cell lung carcinoma.

The CDR3 here is CASSDSRQGAYEQYF. Written as DNA, the CDR3 is TGTGCCAGCAGTGACTCCCGACAGGGGGCCTACGAGCAGTACTTC. The chain couples TRBV25-1 to TRBJ2-7; 9 bases fit TRBD1. This CDR3 has 15 amino acids. V lost 3 bases and J lost 2; bases outside the gene matches: 5. The germline V gene has CDR1 MGHDK and CDR2 SYGVNS.

This clone was found once. This chain connects TRBV5-5 to TRBJ1-1; D is uncertain. This CDR3 is built from 13 residues. V dropped 4 bases and J dropped 0 bases, with 7 bases sitting between them. Per germline, CDR1 SGHKS and CDR2 YYEKEE (reference sequence). This chain's CDR3 is CASSLMLNTEAFF. As DNA, the CDR3 is TGTGCCAGCAGCCTGATGTTGAACACTGAAGCTTTCTTT.

The V gene is TRBV2, the J gene TRBJ1-5; 7 nucleotides match TRBD1. Losses at the gene ends were 6 bases for V and 3 bases for J; bases not matched to a gene: 8. The CDR3 has 15 amino acids. The V gene's germline CDR1 is SNHLY and CDR2 FYNNEI. The CDR3 DNA is TGTGCCAGCAGCCCTTCGGGACAGCTCAATCAGCCCCAGCATTTT. Its protein product is CASSPSGQLNQPQHF. Together with reference TRBV2 and TRBJ1-5, the CDR3 gives the full variable domain: EPEVTQTPSHQVTQMGQEVILRCVPISNHLYFYWYRQILGQKVEFLVSFYNNEISEKSEIFDDQFSVERPDGSNFTLKIRSTKLEDSAMYFCASSPSGQLNQPQHFGDGTRLSIL.

The chain links TRBV27 to TRBJ2-6; 10 bases fit TRBD1. The CDR3 runs 20 residues. Germline CDR1 reads MNHEY; CDR2 reads SMNVEV (reference sequence). V was pared by 1 base and J by 2 bases, with 11 bases of the junction left unmatched. CDR3 residues: CASSLFWGTGDYPGANVLTF. CDR3 nucleotide sequence: TGTGCCAGCAGTTTATTTTGGGGGACAGGGGACTACCCTGGGGCCAACGTCCTGACTTTC.

This chain connects TRBV6-5 to TRBJ2-7; possible D gene TRBD2, 6 bases. The CDR3 loop spans 13 amino acids. V was cut by 6 bases and J by 7 bases, with 16 bases left in between. CDR1 is MNHEY, CDR2 SVGAGI, per germline. The CDR3 protein is CASRLDRLGEQYF. DNA for the CDR3: TGTGCCAGCAGATTAGACAGACTAGGGGAGCAGTACTTC.

The gene calls are TRBV7-9 and TRBJ1-6, with 8 bases lining up with TRBD1. The germline CDR1 and CDR2 sequences are SEHNR and FQNEAQ (reference sequence). This CDR3 contains 15 residues. V trimming: 6 bases; J trimming: 10 bases; junction bases outside the gene matches: 11. This CDR3 is CASRDRTGTGSPLHF. The CDR3 DNA sequence: TGTGCCAGCAGGGACCGGACAGGGACGGGCTCACCCCTCCACTTT.

The chain joins TRBV30 to TRBJ2-3; the D gene is possibly TRBD1 (5 bases). This CDR3 is built from 16 residues. The V end was cut by 7 bases, the J end by 5 bases, with 25 bases between. Germline values: CDR1 GTSNPN, CDR2 SVGIG (reference sequence). The CDR3 DNA reads as TGTGCCTTTACTCACACGGCAGGGTCTGTTGGAGATACGCAGTATTTT. It codes for CAFTHTAGSVGDTQYF.

The sample holds one count of this clone. The rearrangement joins TRBV5-1 to TRBJ2-3; 9 bases are a match to TRBD2. CDR3 length: 16 amino acids. CDR1 is SGHRS and CDR2 is YFSETQ in the germline V gene. The V and J ends lost 2 bases and 2 bases, in that order; junction bases with no gene match: 6. CDR3 sequence: CASSLVAGDPTDTQYF. The CDR3 DNA follows: TGCGCCAGCAGCTTAGTAGCGGGGGACCCCACAGATACGCAGTATTTT.

The CDR3 DNA reads TGTGCCAGCAGCCCTCAGACGGGCCAAAAAAACACTGAAGCTTTCTTT. Its translation is CASSPQTGQKNTEAFF. The chain couples TRBV4-2 to TRBJ1-1; unclear D gene. The CDR3 has 16 residues. Trimming shortened V by 4 bases and J by 2 bases, and 17 bases separated the two germline ends. Germline-derived CDR1 and CDR2 are LGHNA and YNFKEQ.

This clone was counted a few times. The chain is built from TRBV5-1 and TRBJ2-2, with D possibly matching TRBD2 (7 bases). Germline V gene data show CDR1 as SGHRS and CDR2 as YFSETQ. The V gene lost 3 bases and the J gene lost 0 bases, with 15 bases spanning the gap. This CDR3 region has 17 residues. This CDR3 is CASSWRFGGPNTGELFF. DNA for the CDR3: TGCGCCAGCAGCTGGAGGTTCGGGGGGCCGAACACCGGGGAGCTGTTTTTT.

V gene TRBV2 combines with J gene TRBJ1-5; perhaps TRBD1 as D (5 bases). V was cut by 8 bases and J by 1 base, with 15 bases left in between. The CDR3 covers 15 residues. The germline CDR1 and CDR2 sequences are SNHLY and FYNNEI. This CDR3 reads CASHGDGLSNQPQHF. The DNA of the CDR3 is TGTGCCAGCCATGGGGACGGACTCAGCAATCAGCCCCAGCATTTT.

The chain carries TRBV5-3 and TRBJ2-7; TRBD2 matches 8 bases. TRBV5-3 is filed as an ORF, its function uncertain. The CDR3 runs to 17 residues. J lost 5 bases, V lost 6 bases, and 19 bases had no gene match. In DNA, the CDR3 is TGTGCCAGAACCCCGCGGGCTAGCGGGCCGACAGTCCACGAGCAGTACTTC. Residues: CARTPRASGPTVHEQYF.

The table lists this clone with a few counts. The chain uses TRBV6-6 and TRBJ1-1; 7 nucleotides agree with TRBD1. J lost 4 bases, V lost 2 bases, and 7 bases had no gene match. The V gene's germline CDR1 is MNHNY and CDR2 SVGAGI (reference sequence). This CDR3 comprises 15 residues. The chain's CDR3 is CASSYPTGVGTEAFF. The CDR3 DNA reads as TGTGCCAGCAGTTACCCAACAGGGGTGGGCACTGAAGCTTTCTTT.

The V and J genes are TRBV5-1 and TRBJ2-1, with D perhaps TRBD1 or TRBD2 (5 bases each). The CDR3 is made up of 15 amino acids. The V end was cut by 4 bases, the J end by 3 bases, with 14 bases between. The germline CDR1 and CDR2 sequences are SGHRS and YFSETQ. The DNA of the CDR3 is TGCGCCAGCAGCGGGGGTGGGGCGGGCTACAATGAGCAGTTCTTC. This encodes CASSGGGAGYNEQFF.

V usage is TRBV2 and J usage is TRBJ2-1; 8 bases are shared with TRBD2. This CDR3 comprises 15 residues. Germline CDR1 reads SNHLY; CDR2 reads FYNNEI. V gave up 5 bases and J gave up 9 bases; unmatched junction bases: 12. The CDR3 reads CASSPPGLVDSEQFF. CDR3 nucleotide sequence: TGTGCCAGCAGTCCTCCGGGACTAGTTGATAGTGAGCAGTTCTTC.

The rearrangement links TRBV27 to TRBJ2-1; 10 bases fit TRBD2. The CDR3 has 15 amino acids. In germline, CDR1 is MNHEY, CDR2 SMNVEV (reference sequence). Trimming removed 5 bases from V and 7 bases from J; junction bases left unmatched: 8. This CDR3 is CASSPPSGGANEQFF. DNA of the CDR3: TGTGCCAGCAGTCCCCCGAGCGGGGGGGCGAATGAGCAGTTCTTC.

V usage is TRBV9 and J usage is TRBJ2-2, with 7 positions matching TRBD2. Germline CDR1 and CDR2: SGDLS and YYNGEE. V shed 4 bases and J 3 bases; nucleotides not matched to a gene: 12. CDR3 length: 17 amino acids. CDR3 residues: CASSLTTSSTDTGELFF. In DNA, the CDR3 is TGTGCCAGCAGCCTCACGACTAGCTCTACTGACACCGGGGAGCTGTTTTTT.

The chain couples TRBV6-1 to TRBJ2-7; 7 bases match TRBD2. The germline V gene encodes CDR1 MNHNS and CDR2 SASEGT. The length of the CDR3 is 11 residues. After removal of 9 bases from V and 7 bases from J, the junction contained 6 bases not matched to a gene. The CDR3 DNA is TGTGCCAGTACCCGAGCGGGGGAGCAGTACTTC. The encoded protein is CASTRAGEQYF.

V is TRBV5-4 and J is TRBJ2-3; D call uncertain. Looked up from germline, CDR1 is SGHNT and CDR2 is YYREEE (reference sequence). V was cut by 4 bases and J by 0 bases, with 6 bases left in between. The CDR3 covers 13 residues. Written as DNA, the CDR3 is TGTGCCAGCAGCCCGCCAAGCACAGATACGCAGTATTTT. Its protein product is CASSPPSTDTQYF.

The V call is TRBV5-1, the J call TRBJ2-2, with 13 bases that match TRBD2. The V and J ends lost 1 base and 0 bases, in that order; junction bases with no gene match: 3. Germline loops: CDR1 SGHRS, CDR2 YFSETQ. The CDR3 covers 18 residues. The CDR3 DNA is TGCGCCAGCAGCTTGAGGACTAGCGGGAGACCGAACACCGGGGAGCTGTTTTTT. Translated, it gives CASSLRTSGRPNTGELFF.

The chain joins TRBV6-5 to TRBJ1-5, with TRBD1 identical over 8 bases. Trimming at V came to 4 bases and at J to 3 bases, leaving 5 bases not matched to a gene. CDR1 is MNHEY and CDR2 is SVGAGI in the germline V gene. The CDR3 contains 15 residues. The CDR3 reads CASSLQGENNQPQHF. CDR3 bases: TGTGCCAGCAGTTTACAGGGGGAGAACAATCAGCCCCAGCATTTT.

The chain recombines TRBV5-1 with TRBJ1-5; D is unclear. Germline CDR1 SGHRS, CDR2 YFSETQ. This CDR3 comprises 15 residues. Trimming shortened V by 1 base and J by 9 bases, and 17 bases separated the two germline ends. The CDR3 DNA reads as TGCGCCAGCAGCTTGACCGGACCGCAAGGGTCGCCCCAGCATTTT. This gives the protein CASSLTGPQGSPQHF.

The V gene is TRBV5-6, the J gene TRBJ1-2; tentative D call: TRBD1 (5 bases). The CDR3 is 15 residues long. From germline, CDR1 is SGHDT and CDR2 YYEEEE. With 1 base removed from V and 3 bases from J, the gap between germline ends came to 13 bases. For the CDR3, the DNA is TGTGCCAGCAGCTTGCGGTTGGGGCTACACTATGGCTACACCTTC. Its protein product is CASSLRLGLHYGYTF.

The J gene is TRBJ1-1, the V gene TRBV29-1; 10 nucleotides match TRBD1. The CDR3 length is 14 residues. CDR1 is SQVTM, CDR2 ANQGSEA, per germline. The V and J ends lost 5 bases and 7 bases, in that order; junction bases with no gene match: 10. In DNA form, the CDR3 reads TGCAGCGTTAGGGGTGGGACAGGGGCGAATGAAGCTTTCTTT. Translating gives CSVRGGTGANEAFF.

The CDR3 DNA follows: TGTGCCAGCAGTGTACAGGAGAACACCGGGGAGCTGTTTTTT. This codes for CASSVQENTGELFF. The gene calls are TRBV27 and TRBJ2-2; a weak D match, TRBD1 (5 bases). The V end was cut by 5 bases, the J end by 1 base, with 8 bases between. The CDR3 covers 14 residues. CDR1 is MNHEY, CDR2 SMNVEV, per germline (reference sequence).

The chain uses TRBV19 and TRBJ2-5, with D maybe TRBD2 (7 bases). CDR3 length: 18 amino acids. The V gene lost 5 bases and the J gene lost 5 bases, with 27 bases spanning the gap. Per the germline V gene, CDR1 is LNHDA and CDR2 is SQIVND (reference sequence). CDR3 bases: TGTGCCAGTAGTCCCTGGGGGCAGGGCTCCCCCGGGGGGGAGACCCAGTACTTC. Its translation is CASSPWGQGSPGGETQYF.

The rearrangement uses TRBV7-2 and TRBJ2-5; 8 bases are a match to TRBD1. The J call may not be correct, given that the DNA end is closer to TRBJ2-7. The length of the CDR3 is 14 residues. Germline lookup yields CDR1 SGHTA and CDR2 FQGNSA. The DNA for the CDR3 is TGTGCCAGCAGCCCAAGACAGGGGTCCTACGAGCAGTACTTC. Translated: CASSPRQGSYEQYF.